This record looks at one TCR beta chain sequence and its context. The antigen is unknown. PCR primers comprised 60 Vbeta and 13 Jbeta primers. TCRdb keeps only in-frame clones here, not all; method: immunoSEQ multiplex PCR. The table shows almost 200,000 clones, with about 82% occurring only once. CDR3 size: 16 residues. Germline V gives CDR1 MGHRA, CDR2 YSYEKL. Trimming left V 0 bases short and J 0 bases short, with 9 bases between. The data belong to a study of cytomegalovirus exposure and HLA in healthy donors. Study-level findings and limits: In a later analysis, at a false discovery rate of 0.05, over 15,000 TCR beta sequences matched HLA alleles. Analysis was carried out at a later point, and it linked a missense DCLRE1C variant to TCR beta V- and J-gene trimming.

The gene calls are TRBV4-1 and TRBJ2-4, with D perhaps TRBD2 (6 bases). Sequencing was done on a sample of PBMCs. The TCR was taken from a woman aged 50 to 60 in good health and CMV-seronegative. In nucleotides, the CDR3 is TGCGCCAGCAGCCAAGATTTGGGGGGAGCCAAAAACATTCAGTACTTC. Residues: CASSQDLGGAKNIQYF.